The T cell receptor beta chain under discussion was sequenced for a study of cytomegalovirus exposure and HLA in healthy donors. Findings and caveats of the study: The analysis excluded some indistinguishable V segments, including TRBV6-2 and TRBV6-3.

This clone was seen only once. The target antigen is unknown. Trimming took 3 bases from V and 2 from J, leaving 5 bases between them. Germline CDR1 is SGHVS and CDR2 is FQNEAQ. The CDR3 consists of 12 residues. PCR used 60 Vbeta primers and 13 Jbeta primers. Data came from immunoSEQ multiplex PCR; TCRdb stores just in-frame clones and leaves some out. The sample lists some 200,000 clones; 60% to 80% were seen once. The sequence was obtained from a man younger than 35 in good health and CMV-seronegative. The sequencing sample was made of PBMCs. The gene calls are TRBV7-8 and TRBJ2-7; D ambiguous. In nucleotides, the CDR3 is TGTGCCAGCAGCTTCCCCGCCTACGAGCAGTACTTC. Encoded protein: CASSFPAYEQYF.